One and the same sample provided the 22 T cell receptor beta chains below, sequenced in a study of T cell responses to AZD1222 COVID-19 vaccine. Libraries were prepared by immunoSEQ multiplex PCR; TCRdb keeps only in-frame clonotypes and omits some of them. The sample includes 110,000 to 150,000 clones, around 91% of them seen just once. Source: peripheral blood, taken on day 0 of AZD1222 vaccination. The receptor set was obtained from an adult in good health.

This chain connects TRBV19 to TRBJ1-5; no clear D. V shed 4 bases and J shed 2 bases, with 0 bases lying between them. The CDR3 loop spans 11 amino acids. Germline V CDR1 and CDR2: LNHDA, SQIVND (reference sequence). As DNA, the CDR3 is TGTGCCAGTAGTAGCAATCAGCCCCAGCATTTT. This gives the protein CASSSNQPQHF.

The chain is built from TRBV2 and TRBJ1-5, with D hard to call. The germline V and J ends were trimmed by 1 base and 2 bases, with 9 bases remaining between them. CDR3 size: 15 residues. The germline V gene has CDR1 SNHLY and CDR2 FYNNEI. CDR3 sequence: CASSEGGIGNQPQHF. The CDR3 region has the DNA TGTGCCAGCAGTGAAGGGGGAATAGGCAATCAGCCCCAGCATTTT.

The genes are TRBV6-5 and TRBJ1-2; a weak D match, TRBD1 (6 bases). V lost 7 bases and J 2 bases, leaving 14 bases between the germline ends. Per the germline V gene, CDR1 is MNHEY and CDR2 is SVGAGI. The CDR3 loop spans 14 amino acids. The CDR3 DNA reads as TGTGCCAGCAATAGAATGGACAGAAACTATGGCTACACCTTC. Translated: CASNRMDRNYGYTF.

This rearrangement joins TRBV19 to TRBJ2-7; TRBD1 or TRBD2 may be the D gene (6 bases each). This CDR3 is 15 amino acids long. Germline loops: CDR1 LNHDA, CDR2 SQIVND (reference sequence). V lost 2 bases and J 0 bases, leaving 11 bases between the germline ends. The CDR3, as DNA: TGTGCCAGTAGTATACGAGGGGGGAGCTCCTACGAGCAGTACTTC. It codes for CASSIRGGSSYEQYF.

The V gene is TRBV4-1, the J gene TRBJ1-1; D might be TRBD1 (6 bases). The length of the CDR3 is 15 residues. CDR1 is MGHRA and CDR2 is YSYEKL in the germline V gene. V lost 1 base and J 4 bases, leaving 13 bases between the germline ends. CDR3 nucleotides: TGCGCCAGCAGCCAAGGACGGACAGACCTCACTGAAGCTTTCTTT. The encoded protein is CASSQGRTDLTEAFF.

The V and J genes are TRBV7-2 and TRBJ2-3, with D perhaps TRBD1 or TRBD2 (5 bases each). CDR1 and CDR2 (germline): SGHTA, FQGNSA. Trimming took off 1 base at V and 6 bases at J, with 17 bases between the two ends. The CDR3 covers 16 residues. The CDR3 bases are TGTGCCAGCAGCTTAGTTCACGGGGCCCCCGAGGATACGCAGTATTTT. Translated: CASSLVHGAPEDTQYF.

The chain recombines TRBV28 with TRBJ2-3; D is undetermined. Trimming cost V 8 bases and J 0 bases, with 15 bases left between them. CDR3 length: 15 amino acids. The germline V gene has CDR1 MDHEN and CDR2 SYDVKM. The CDR3 is CASFRLGTSTDTQYF. DNA of the CDR3: TGTGCCAGCTTTCGTTTGGGTACTAGCACAGATACGCAGTATTTT. The entire variable domain, with the rest obtained from reference TRBV28 and TRBJ2-3, is as follows: DVKVTQSSRYLVKRTGEKVFLECVQDMDHENMFWYRQDPGLGLRLIYFSYDVKMKEKGDIPEGYSVSREKKERFSLILESASTNQTSMYLCASFRLGTSTDTQYFGPGTRLTVL.

V usage is TRBV24-1 and J usage is TRBJ2-3; D not resolved. CDR1 and CDR2 from the germline V gene are KGHDR and SFDVKD. Trimming stripped 4 bases from V and 4 bases from J, with 11 bases between. This CDR3 comprises 14 residues. The CDR3 spells CATSEVYLPDTQYF. CDR3 sequence (DNA): TGTGCCACCAGTGAAGTCTACCTCCCAGATACGCAGTATTTT.

The rearrangement uses TRBV28 and TRBJ2-7, with 9 bases lining up with TRBD1. The CDR3 has 14 amino acids. With 5 bases clipped from V and 7 bases from J, the junction kept 9 bases outside the gene matches. Germline CDR1 MDHEN, CDR2 SYDVKM. The CDR3 sequence: CASSIGQGLREQYF. The CDR3 DNA is TGTGCCAGCAGTATCGGACAGGGGCTGAGGGAGCAGTACTTC.

The V gene is TRBV28, the J gene TRBJ1-3, with D unresolved. Trimming cost V 7 bases and J 5 bases, with 12 bases left between them. Germline V gene lookup returns CDR1 MDHEN and CDR2 SYDVKM. The CDR3 runs 13 residues. CDR3 coding DNA: TGTGCCAGCACCGCCCAAAGCCGAAACACCATATATTTT. Residues: CASTAQSRNTIYF. Combining the CDR3 with reference TRBV28 and TRBJ1-3 gives the whole variable domain DVKVTQSSRYLVKRTGEKVFLECVQDMDHENMFWYRQDPGLGLRLIYFSYDVKMKEKGDIPEGYSVSREKKERFSLILESASTNQTSMYLCASTAQSRNTIYFGEGSWLTVV.

The gene calls are TRBV7-2 and TRBJ1-2; D remains ambiguous. The germline V gene has CDR1 SGHTA and CDR2 FQGNSA. The ends were cut back, 2 bases at V and 4 bases at J, with 8 bases in the middle. The CDR3 is 13 residues long. The CDR3 sequence is CASSLSAVYGYTF. For the CDR3, the DNA is TGTGCCAGCAGCTTAAGCGCCGTCTATGGCTACACCTTC.

The chain combines TRBV7-9 with TRBJ1-3, with D uncertain. The CDR3 has 12 residues. CDR1 and CDR2 from the germline V gene are SEHNR and FQNEAQ (reference sequence). V was trimmed by 10 bases and J by 1 base, leaving 8 bases between them. CDR3 coding DNA: TGTGCCAACGGACTGTCTGGAAACACCATATATTTT. Encoded protein: CANGLSGNTIYF.

This chain uses TRBV30 with TRBJ1-2, with D maybe TRBD1 (5 bases). The CDR3 length is 13 residues. The germline CDR1 and CDR2 sequences are GTSNPN and SVGIG (reference sequence). Between the trimmed V and J ends, which lost 3 bases and 4 bases, there was a span of 12 bases. CDR3 nucleotides: TGTGCCTGGAGCCTGGGACTTCCCTATGGCTACACCTTC. This codes for CAWSLGLPYGYTF.

This chain connects TRBV7-9 to TRBJ2-2, with D perhaps matching TRBD1 (6 bases). Germline assignment: CDR1 SEHNR and CDR2 FQNEAQ (reference sequence). V was pared by 5 bases and J by 2 bases, with 12 bases between. This CDR3 has 15 residues. The CDR3 nucleotides are TGTGCCAGCAGCGACAGGACAGCCAACACCGGGGAGCTGTTTTTT. It yields the protein CASSDRTANTGELFF.

The genes are TRBV23-1 and TRBJ1-3, with 7 nucleotides matching TRBD1. TRBV23-1 is an ORF, with its function uncertain. V lost 3 bases, J lost 7 bases, and 9 bases stayed unmatched. The CDR3 consists of 15 residues. The CDR3 reads CASSHRDRAWNTIYF. As DNA, the CDR3 is TGCGCCAGCAGTCATAGAGACAGGGCCTGGAACACCATATATTTT.

The chain employs TRBV30 and TRBJ2-7; D is ambiguous. The germline V and J ends were trimmed by 0 bases and 2 bases, with 8 bases remaining between them. The CDR3 is 13 amino acids. The V gene's germline CDR1 is GTSNPN and CDR2 SVGIG (reference sequence). In nucleotides, the CDR3 is TGTGCCTGGAGTGTGGACGGTCCCTACGAGCAGTACTTC. This gives the protein CAWSVDGPYEQYF.

This chain joins TRBV3-1 (or the pseudogene TRBV3-2) and TRBJ1-1, with D perhaps TRBD1 (5 bases). CDR1 is LGHDT and CDR2 is YNNKEL in the germline V gene (reference sequence). CDR3 length: 13 residues. V was shortened by 4 bases and J by 3 bases, with 9 bases between the two germline ends. CDR3 nucleotide sequence: TGTGCCAGCAGCCCCGGGGACTACACTGAAGCTTTCTTT. Its translation: CASSPGDYTEAFF.

The chain combines TRBV19 with TRBJ2-7; 8 bases agree with TRBD2. The length of the CDR3 is 17 residues. The germline V gene has CDR1 LNHDA and CDR2 SQIVND (reference sequence). J gave up 3 bases and V 4 bases, and 14 bases lay outside the gene matches. This chain's CDR3 is CASSNSLVTRGGYEQYF. In DNA form, the CDR3 reads TGTGCCAGTAGTAATTCCCTAGTGACTCGGGGGGGCTACGAGCAGTACTTC.

V and J are TRBV24-1 and TRBJ2-5, with 7 bases lining up with TRBD1. Germline lookup yields CDR1 KGHDR and CDR2 SFDVKD. J gave up 3 bases and V 7 bases, and 7 bases lay outside the gene matches. CDR3 length: 14 amino acids. The chain's CDR3 is CATSGDRVKETQYF. The CDR3 DNA sequence: TGTGCCACCAGCGGAGACAGGGTGAAAGAGACCCAGTACTTC.

DNA for the CDR3: TGTGCCAGCAGCCCACAGGGGACCACTGAAGCTTTCTTT. Amino acid sequence: CASSPQGTTEAFF. This rearrangement joins TRBV7-9 to TRBJ1-1, with TRBD1 matching over 7 bases. The CDR3 has 13 amino acids. V trimming: 5 bases; J trimming: 4 bases; junction bases outside the gene matches: 4. CDR1 is SEHNR, CDR2 FQNEAQ, per germline (reference sequence).

The rearrangement links TRBV9 to TRBJ2-7; TRBD2 aligns across 7 bases. The germline gives CDR1 SGDLS, CDR2 YYNGEE. V shed 1 base, J shed 4 bases, and the junction held 11 bases outside the gene matches. CDR3 length: 16 residues. CDR3 residues: CASSVQSGMASYEQYF. CDR3 DNA: TGTGCCAGCAGCGTACAGAGCGGGATGGCTTCTTACGAGCAGTACTTC.

The V call is TRBV29-1, the J call TRBJ1-1; D is uncertain. Germline V lookup: CDR1 SQVTM, CDR2 ANQGSEA. CDR3 size: 11 residues. With 6 bases removed from V and 6 bases from J, the gap between germline ends came to 11 bases. The CDR3 sequence is CSVGAASEAFF. In DNA form, the CDR3 reads TGCAGCGTGGGAGCTGCTTCTGAAGCTTTCTTT.